One and the same sample provided the 14 T cell receptor beta chains below, sequenced in a study of blood T cell repertoires in COVID-19. Clones were sequenced by immunoSEQ multiplex PCR, and TCRdb holds only the in-frame ones, with some missing. The sample shows about 150,000 clones, around 83% of them seen only once. The sequenced sample was peripheral blood. These receptors came from a woman aged 55-69 years with COVID-19, enrolled during active disease.

This sequence joins TRBV3-1 (or the pseudogene TRBV3-2) and TRBJ2-2, with TRBD2 as a possible D gene (6 bases). Trimming shortened V by 1 base and J by 0 bases, and 6 bases separated the two germline ends. Germline V lookup: CDR1 LGHDT, CDR2 YNNKEL (reference sequence). This CDR3 region has 15 residues. The CDR3 DNA sequence: TGTGCCAGCAGCCAAGGACTAGCGAACACCGGGGAGCTGTTTTTT. Amino acid sequence: CASSQGLANTGELFF.

The chain joins TRBV3-1 (or the pseudogene TRBV3-2) to TRBJ2-4; TRBD2 aligns across 7 bases. The CDR3 has 16 amino acids. Unmatched junction bases numbered 2, after V lost 0 bases and J lost 0 bases. Per germline, CDR1 LGHDT and CDR2 YNNKEL (reference sequence). This CDR3 reads CASSQEGGRAKNIQYF. CDR3 nucleotide sequence: TGTGCCAGCAGCCAAGAGGGGGGGAGAGCCAAAAACATTCAGTACTTC.

The chain couples TRBV4-1 to TRBJ1-5; TRBD1 might be the D (5 bases). Germline CDR1 and CDR2: MGHRA and YSYEKL. The CDR3 spans 16 residues. Deletions cut 1 base from V and 0 bases from J, with 10 bases between. The DNA for the CDR3 is TGCGCCAGCAGCCAAGGACAGCATACTAGCAATCAGCCCCAGCATTTT. Translation gives CASSQGQHTSNQPQHF.

The chain links TRBV15 to TRBJ1-5; 7 positions match TRBD1. Per germline, CDR1 LNHNV and CDR2 YYDKDF (reference sequence). V lost 4 bases to trimming and J lost 5 bases; unmatched junction nucleotides: 5. CDR3 length: 14 residues. The CDR3 DNA reads as TGTGCCACCAGCAAGGGACAGTTCGATCAGCCCCAGCATTTT. Translating it yields CATSKGQFDQPQHF.

CDR3 nucleotides: TGTGCCAGCAGTTTGACACTTGGGCAGCCCCAGCATTTT. This sequence encodes CASSLTLGQPQHF. V usage is TRBV12-3 or TRBV12-4 and J usage is TRBJ1-5, with D hard to call. The CDR3 totals 13 residues. The ends were cut back, 3 bases at V and 7 bases at J, with 10 bases in the middle.

This rearrangement joins TRBV3-1 (or the pseudogene TRBV3-2) to TRBJ1-1; possible D gene TRBD1, 5 bases. V lost 4 bases and J 3 bases, leaving 6 bases between the germline ends. Germline V gene sequence: CDR1 LGHDT, CDR2 YNNKEL (reference sequence). The CDR3 runs to 12 residues. The CDR3 is CASSRTYTEAFF. As DNA, the CDR3 is TGTGCCAGCAGCCGGACATACACTGAAGCTTTCTTT.

CDR3 in amino acids: CASSPSAGVKYEQYF. In nucleotides, the CDR3 is TGTGCCAGCTCTCCCTCCGCGGGAGTCAAATACGAGCAGTACTTC. The chain joins TRBV18 to TRBJ2-7; TRBD2 matches at 7 bases. CDR3 length: 15 residues. Germline CDR1 and CDR2: KGHSH and LQKENI. Unmatched junction bases numbered 12, after V lost 6 bases and J lost 4 bases.

The chain recombines TRBV3-1 (or the pseudogene TRBV3-2) with TRBJ1-3; D gene ambiguous. The CDR3 length is 15 residues. V was clipped by 1 base and J by 0 bases, with 7 bases between them. CDR1 is LGHDT, CDR2 YNNKEL, per germline (reference sequence). The CDR3 DNA is TGTGCCAGCAGCCAAGTACAAGTCTCTGGAAACACCATATATTTT. It encodes CASSQVQVSGNTIYF.

The gene calls are TRBV11-3 and TRBJ2-2, with D possibly matching TRBD1 (6 bases). V was trimmed by 5 bases and J by 0 bases, leaving 22 bases between them. Germline CDR1 reads SGHNT; CDR2 reads YENEEA. The CDR3 contains 19 residues. CDR3 protein: CASSLRLSDRRANTGELFF. The CDR3 DNA follows: TGTGCCAGCAGCCTCAGGTTGAGTGACAGGCGCGCGAACACCGGGGAGCTGTTTTTT.

V and J are TRBV7-2 and TRBJ1-2; 7 bases fit TRBD1. Germline assignment: CDR1 SGHTA and CDR2 FQGNSA. V gave up 5 bases and J gave up 5 bases; unmatched junction bases: 11. This CDR3 spans 15 amino acids. The CDR3 region has the DNA TGTGCCAGCAGCGAAGGAGGTCGACAGGGATATGGCTACACCTTC. It yields the protein CASSEGGRQGYGYTF.

The CDR3 region has the DNA TGTGCCAGCAGTTTTGGCAGAACGCAGACCCAGTACTTC. Encoded protein: CASSFGRTQTQYF. This chain links TRBV27 with TRBJ2-5; D is undetermined. V lost 3 bases to trimming and J lost 6 bases, with 11 bases between them. Per the germline V gene, CDR1 is MNHEY and CDR2 is SMNVEV (reference sequence). The CDR3 spans 13 residues.

This clone was seen a handful of times. The rearrangement links TRBV6-5 to TRBJ1-1; D is perhaps TRBD1 (5 bases). The V end was cut by 8 bases, the J end by 1 base, with 8 bases between. Per the germline V gene, CDR1 is MNHEY and CDR2 is SVGAGI. This CDR3 comprises 12 residues. This CDR3 reads CASGQGNTEAFF. The CDR3 coding sequence is TGTGCCAGCGGTCAGGGGAACACTGAAGCTTTCTTT.

This sequence joins TRBV18 and TRBJ1-3; D is possibly TRBD1 (5 bases). This CDR3 is 16 amino acids long. Trimming removed 4 bases at V and 4 bases at J, with 17 bases between. CDR1 is KGHSH, CDR2 LQKENI, per germline. The CDR3 region has the DNA TGTGCCAGCTCACGGGGCAAGGACGGTCGGGGAAACACCATATATTTT. Its translation is CASSRGKDGRGNTIYF.

V is TRBV19 and J is TRBJ1-6, with D hard to call. Germline-derived CDR1 and CDR2 are LNHDA and SQIVND (reference sequence). This CDR3 comprises 13 residues. The V and J ends lost 7 bases and 5 bases respectively, with 9 bases between them. This CDR3 is CASTEVHNSPLHF. The DNA for the CDR3 is TGTGCCAGTACAGAGGTTCATAATTCACCCCTCCACTTT. Full variable domain (outside the CDR3, taken from reference TRBV19 and TRBJ1-6): DGGITQSPKYLFRKEGQNVTLSCEQNLNHDAMYWYRQDPGQGLRLIYYSQIVNDFQKGDIAEGYSVSREKKESFPLTVTSAQKNPTAFYLCASTEVHNSPLHFGNGTRLTVT.